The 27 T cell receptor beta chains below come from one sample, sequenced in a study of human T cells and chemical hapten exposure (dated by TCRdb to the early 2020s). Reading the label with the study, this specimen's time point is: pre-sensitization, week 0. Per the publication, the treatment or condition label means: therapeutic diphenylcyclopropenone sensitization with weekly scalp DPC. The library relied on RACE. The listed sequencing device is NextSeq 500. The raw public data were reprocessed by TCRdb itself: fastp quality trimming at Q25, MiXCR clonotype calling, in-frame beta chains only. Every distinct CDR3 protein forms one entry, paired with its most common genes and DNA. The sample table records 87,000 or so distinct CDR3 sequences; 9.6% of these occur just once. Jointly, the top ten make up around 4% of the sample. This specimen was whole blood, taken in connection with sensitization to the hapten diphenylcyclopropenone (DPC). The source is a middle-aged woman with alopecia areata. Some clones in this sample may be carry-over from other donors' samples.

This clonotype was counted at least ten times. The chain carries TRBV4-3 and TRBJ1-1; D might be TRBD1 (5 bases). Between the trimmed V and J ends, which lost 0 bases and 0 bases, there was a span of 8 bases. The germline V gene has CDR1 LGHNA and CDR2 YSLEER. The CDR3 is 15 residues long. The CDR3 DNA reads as TGCGCCAGCAGCCAAGAGGACAACATGAACACTGAAGCTTTCTTT. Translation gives CASSQEDNMNTEAFF.

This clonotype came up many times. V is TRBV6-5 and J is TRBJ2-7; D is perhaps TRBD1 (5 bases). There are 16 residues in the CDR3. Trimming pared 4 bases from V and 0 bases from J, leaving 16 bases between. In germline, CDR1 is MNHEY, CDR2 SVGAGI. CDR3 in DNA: TGTGCCAGCAGTTTGACGGCCAGGGTAGGCTCCTACGAGCAGTACTTC. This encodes CASSLTARVGSYEQYF.

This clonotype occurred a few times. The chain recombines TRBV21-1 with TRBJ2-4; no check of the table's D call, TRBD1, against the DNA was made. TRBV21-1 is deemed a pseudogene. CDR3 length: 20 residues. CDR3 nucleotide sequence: TGTGCCAGCAGCTCCCCAAGGGGGACAGAGTTAACAATAGCCAAAAACATTCAGTACTTC. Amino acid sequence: CASSSPRGTELTIAKNIQYF.

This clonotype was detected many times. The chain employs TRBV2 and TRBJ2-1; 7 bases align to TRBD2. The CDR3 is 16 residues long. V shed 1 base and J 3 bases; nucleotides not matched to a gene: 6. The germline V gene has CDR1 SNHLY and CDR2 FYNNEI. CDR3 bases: TGTGCCAGCAGTGAAGATGGAGCGGGAAACTACAATGAGCAGTTCTTC. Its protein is CASSEDGAGNYNEQFF.

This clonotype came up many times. The CDR3 region is CASSPPWMDDRRFNTEAFF. DNA of the CDR3: TGTGCCAGCAGCCCCCCATGGATGGACGACAGGAGGTTTAACACTGAAGCTTTCTTT. J is TRBJ1-1 and V is TRBV4-2; a possible D gene is TRBD1 (6 bases). CDR1 LGHNA and CDR2 YNFKEQ come from the germline V gene. Trimming cost V 4 bases and J 2 bases, with 26 bases left between them. This CDR3 has 19 residues.

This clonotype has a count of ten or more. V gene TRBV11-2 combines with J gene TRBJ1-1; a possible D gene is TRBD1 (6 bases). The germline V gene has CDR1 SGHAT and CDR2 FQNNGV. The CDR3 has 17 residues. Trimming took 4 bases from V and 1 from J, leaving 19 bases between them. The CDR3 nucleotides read TGTGCCAGCAGCTCCCCGTTGGGGGGGGCGGCGAACACTGAAGCTTTCTTT. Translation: CASSSPLGGAANTEAFF.

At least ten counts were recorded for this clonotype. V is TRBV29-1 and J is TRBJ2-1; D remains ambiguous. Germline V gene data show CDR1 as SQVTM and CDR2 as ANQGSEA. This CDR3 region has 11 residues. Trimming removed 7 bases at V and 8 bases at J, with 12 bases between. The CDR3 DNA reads TGCAGCGGGACCCTAGATCATGAGCAGTTCTTC. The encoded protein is CSGTLDHEQFF.

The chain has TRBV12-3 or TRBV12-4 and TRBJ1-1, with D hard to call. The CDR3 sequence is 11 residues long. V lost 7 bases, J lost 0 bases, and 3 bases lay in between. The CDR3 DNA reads TGTGCCAGCAAGGTGAACACTGAAGCTTTCTTT. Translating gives CASKVNTEAFF.

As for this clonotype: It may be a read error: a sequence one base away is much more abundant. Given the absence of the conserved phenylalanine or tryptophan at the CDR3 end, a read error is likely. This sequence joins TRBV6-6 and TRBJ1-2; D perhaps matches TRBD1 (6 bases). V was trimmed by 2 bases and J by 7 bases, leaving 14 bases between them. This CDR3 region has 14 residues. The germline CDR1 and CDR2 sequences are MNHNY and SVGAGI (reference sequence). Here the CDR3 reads CASSYQTGSGGYTL. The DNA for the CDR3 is TGTGCCAGCAGTTACCAGACAGGAAGCGGTGGCTACACCCTC.

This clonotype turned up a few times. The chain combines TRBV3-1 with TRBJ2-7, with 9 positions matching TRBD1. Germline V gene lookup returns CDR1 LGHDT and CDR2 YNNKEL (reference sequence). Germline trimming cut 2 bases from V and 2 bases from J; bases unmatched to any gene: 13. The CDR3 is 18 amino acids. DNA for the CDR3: TGTGCCAGCAGCCAAAGCGTGGAGGACAGGGGCTTTACCTACGAGCAGTACTTC. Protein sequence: CASSQSVEDRGFTYEQYF.

The CDR3 is CASSWDRGDSPLHF. CDR3 nucleotides: TGTGCCAGCAGCTGGGACAGGGGTGATTCACCCCTCCACTTT. The J gene is TRBJ1-6, the V gene TRBV7-6; 10 positions agree with TRBD1. V shed 4 bases and J 8 bases; nucleotides not matched to a gene: 2. The CDR3 has 14 residues. Germline V CDR1 and CDR2: SGHVS, FNYEAQ.

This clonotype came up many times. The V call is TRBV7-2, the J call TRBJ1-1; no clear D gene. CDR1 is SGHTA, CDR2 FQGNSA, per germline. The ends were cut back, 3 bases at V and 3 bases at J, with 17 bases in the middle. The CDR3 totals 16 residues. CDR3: CASSFAPPGADTEAFF. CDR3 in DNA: TGTGCCAGCAGCTTTGCCCCCCCGGGAGCCGACACTGAAGCTTTCTTT.

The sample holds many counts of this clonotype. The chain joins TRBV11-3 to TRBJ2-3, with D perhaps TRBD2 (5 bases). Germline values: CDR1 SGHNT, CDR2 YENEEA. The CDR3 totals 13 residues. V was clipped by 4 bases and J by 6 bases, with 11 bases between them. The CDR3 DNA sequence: TGTGCCAGCAGCTCCTCTAGCATGGATACGCAGTATTTT. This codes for CASSSSSMDTQYF.

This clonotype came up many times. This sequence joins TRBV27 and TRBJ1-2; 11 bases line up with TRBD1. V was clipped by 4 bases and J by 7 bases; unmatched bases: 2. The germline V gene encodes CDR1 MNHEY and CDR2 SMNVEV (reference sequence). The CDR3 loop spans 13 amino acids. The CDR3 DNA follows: TGTGCCAGCAGTTCGGACAGGGGGCTTGGCTACACCTTC. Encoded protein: CASSSDRGLGYTF.

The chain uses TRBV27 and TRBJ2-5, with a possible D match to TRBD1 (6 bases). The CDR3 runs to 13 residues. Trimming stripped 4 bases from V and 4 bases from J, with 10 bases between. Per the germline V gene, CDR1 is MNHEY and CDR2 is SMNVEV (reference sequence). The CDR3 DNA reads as TGTGCCAGCAGTTCGGGACACGGAGAGACCCAGTACTTC. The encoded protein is CASSSGHGETQYF.

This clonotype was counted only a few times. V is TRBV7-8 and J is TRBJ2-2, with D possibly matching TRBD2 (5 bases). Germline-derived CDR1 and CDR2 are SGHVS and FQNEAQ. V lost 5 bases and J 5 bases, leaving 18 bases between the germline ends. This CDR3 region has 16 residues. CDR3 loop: CASSLSPGLRTGELFF. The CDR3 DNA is TGTGCCAGCAGCCTAAGCCCCGGACTTCGAACCGGGGAGCTGTTTTTT.

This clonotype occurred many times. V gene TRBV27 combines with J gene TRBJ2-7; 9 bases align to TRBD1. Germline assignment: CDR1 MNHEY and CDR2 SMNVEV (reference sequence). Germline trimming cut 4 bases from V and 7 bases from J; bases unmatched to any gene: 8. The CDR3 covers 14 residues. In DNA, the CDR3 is TGTGCCAGCAGTTCGATACAGGGGGCGCGGGAGCAGTACTTC. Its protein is CASSSIQGAREQYF.

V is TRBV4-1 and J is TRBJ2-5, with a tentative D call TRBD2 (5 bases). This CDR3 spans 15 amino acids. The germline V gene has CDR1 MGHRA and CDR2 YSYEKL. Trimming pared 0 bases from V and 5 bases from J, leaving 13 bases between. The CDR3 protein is CASSQDVASSETQYF. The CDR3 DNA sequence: TGCGCCAGCAGCCAAGACGTGGCTAGCTCGGAGACCCAGTACTTC.

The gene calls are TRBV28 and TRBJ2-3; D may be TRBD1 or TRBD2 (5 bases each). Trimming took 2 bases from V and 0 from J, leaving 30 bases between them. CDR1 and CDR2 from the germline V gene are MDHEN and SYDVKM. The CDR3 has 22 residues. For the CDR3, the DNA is TGTGCCAGCAGTTTAGGGACGGGAAGCAGGTTGATCGAAGGGGCTAGCACAGATACGCAGTATTTT. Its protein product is CASSLGTGSRLIEGASTDTQYF.

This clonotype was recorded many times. CDR3 coding DNA: TGTGCCACCGACGCCTATGAGCAGTTCTTC. Translated, it gives CATDAYEQFF. V gene TRBV6-1 combines with J gene TRBJ2-1; the D is unclear. CDR1 is MNHNS and CDR2 is SASEGT in the germline V gene. The CDR3 runs to 10 residues. V gave up 10 bases and J gave up 8 bases, with 9 bases separating them.

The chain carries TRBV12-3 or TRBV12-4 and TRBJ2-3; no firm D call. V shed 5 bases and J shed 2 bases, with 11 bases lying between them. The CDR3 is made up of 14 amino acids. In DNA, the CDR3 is TGTGCCAGCAGTCCTGATATATCCACAGATACGCAGTATTTT. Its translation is CASSPDISTDTQYF.

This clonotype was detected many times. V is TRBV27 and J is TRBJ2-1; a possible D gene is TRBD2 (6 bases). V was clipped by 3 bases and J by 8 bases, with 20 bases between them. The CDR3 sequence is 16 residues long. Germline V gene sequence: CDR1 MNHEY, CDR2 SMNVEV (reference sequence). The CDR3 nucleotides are TGTGCCAGCAGTTTGAGGGGCGGGGCGAGTAGGGATGAGCAGTTCTTC. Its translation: CASSLRGGASRDEQFF.

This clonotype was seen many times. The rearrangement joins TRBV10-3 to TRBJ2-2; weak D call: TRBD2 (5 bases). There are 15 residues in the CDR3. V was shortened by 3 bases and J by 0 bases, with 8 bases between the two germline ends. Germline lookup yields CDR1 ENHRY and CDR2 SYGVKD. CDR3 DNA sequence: TGTGCCATCAGTGAACGGGATCCGAACACCGGGGAGCTGTTTTTT. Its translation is CAISERDPNTGELFF.

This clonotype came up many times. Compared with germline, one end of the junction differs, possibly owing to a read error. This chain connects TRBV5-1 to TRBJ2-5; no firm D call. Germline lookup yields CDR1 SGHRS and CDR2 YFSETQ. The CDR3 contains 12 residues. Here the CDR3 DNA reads TGTGCCAGCAGCTTAGACCAAGAGACCCAGTACTTC. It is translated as CASSLDQETQYF.

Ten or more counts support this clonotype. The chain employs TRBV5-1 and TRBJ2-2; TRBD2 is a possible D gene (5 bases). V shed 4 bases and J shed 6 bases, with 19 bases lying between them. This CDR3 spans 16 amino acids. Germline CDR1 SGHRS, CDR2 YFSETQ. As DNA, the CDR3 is TGCGCCAGCAGCGAAGACCCGGGCAGCGGCGCCGGGGAGCTGTTTTTT. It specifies CASSEDPGSGAGELFF.

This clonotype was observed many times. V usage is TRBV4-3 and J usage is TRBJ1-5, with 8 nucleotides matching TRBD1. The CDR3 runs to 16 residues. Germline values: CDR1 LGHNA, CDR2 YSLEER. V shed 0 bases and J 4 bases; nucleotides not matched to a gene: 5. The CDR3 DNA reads TGCGCCAGCAGCCAAGATTTCGGACAGGGAAATCAGCCCCAGCATTTT. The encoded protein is CASSQDFGQGNQPQHF.

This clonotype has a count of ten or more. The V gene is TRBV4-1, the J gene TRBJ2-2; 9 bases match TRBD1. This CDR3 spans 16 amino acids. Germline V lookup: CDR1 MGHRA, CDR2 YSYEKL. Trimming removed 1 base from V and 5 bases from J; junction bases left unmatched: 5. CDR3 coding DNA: TGCGCCAGCAGCCAAGGGGGGACAGGGTATACCGGGGAGCTGTTTTTT. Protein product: CASSQGGTGYTGELFF.